This TCR beta chain stems from a study of Ad26.COV2.S vaccination and SARS-CoV-2 variants. Study-level background: By the intramuscular route, Ad26.COV2.S was given once, or twice 56 days apart.

Remarks on this clone: The antigen remains unidentified.

The study, taken as a whole, reports: For non-spike TCRs, breadth in vaccine recipients resembled that in placebo recipients.

Produced via immunoSEQ multiplex PCR; TCRdb's table is partial and in-frame only. In the table there are 360,000 or so clones, around 87% of which are singletons. Germline CDR1 and CDR2: MNHEY and SVGAGI. This CDR3 is built from 14 residues. V was pared by 6 bases and J by 4 bases, with 8 bases of the junction left unmatched. Described treatment: around 19 received Ad26.COV2.S at low or high dose, single or two shots; roughly 5 received placebo; per-sample allocation not given. Sample collection was performed on day 63 after the first vaccine or placebo injection. SARS-CoV-2 spike from the Wuhan strain was encoded by the vaccine, an Ad26 vector.

J is TRBJ1-2 and V is TRBV6-5; 7 bases fit TRBD1. This TCR was sampled from a person aged 18-65 years who received the Ad26.COV2.S COVID-19 vaccine or a placebo. Specimen: peripheral blood, collected in a trial of Ad26.COV2.S vaccine versus placebo. Written as DNA, the CDR3 is TGTGCCAGCAGCCGAACTCAGGGGGGCTATGGCTACACCTTC. It yields the protein CASSRTQGGYGYTF.